This TCR beta chain was sequenced in a study of shared clonotypes between healthy human individuals. Study results and limitations: Deeper or shallower sequencing was expected to change how clonotypes are shared among donors. Non-shared clonotypes displayed generation probabilities falling below those of clonotypes present in all four donors.

This clone occurred a few times. Its antigen is unidentified. Clones were sequenced by immunoSEQ multiplex PCR, and TCRdb holds only the in-frame ones, with some missing. The table lists about 1.1 million clones, 60% to 80% of them singletons. The CDR3 covers 14 residues. V was clipped by 2 bases and J by 6 bases, with 13 bases between them. Germline V CDR1 and CDR2: MDHEN, SYDVKM. The J gene is TRBJ1-2, the V gene TRBV28; D gene unclear. The TCR comes from a man between 18 and 35 years old in good health. Some clones in this sample may be carry-over from other donors' samples. The sample consisted of memory CD4+ T cells from PBMCs. Subset given: CD45RA-negative fraction. The CDR3, as DNA: TGTGCCAGCAGTTTAGGAGCGGAGAGCAATGGCTACACCTTC. It is translated as CASSLGAESNGYTF.